One sample yielded the 22 T cell receptor beta chains listed below, sequenced in a study of T cell changes during pregnancy in multiple sclerosis. Measured with immunoSEQ multiplex PCR; TCRdb has only the in-frame clones, and not every one. The table lists 100,000 to 150,000 clones, approximately 93% of them singletons. Sequencing used peripheral blood, obtained before pregnancy. All receptors derive from a female donor with multiple sclerosis, enrolled in a pregnancy study.

The chain combines TRBV7-3 with TRBJ1-4; D unclear. The length of the CDR3 is 16 residues. Germline lookup yields CDR1 SGHTA and CDR2 FQGTGA. Trimming took off 0 bases at V and 10 bases at J, with 18 bases between the two ends. CDR3 DNA sequence: TGTGCCAGCAGCTTAACCCCAAGGGCAAAAGAGGGAAAACTGTTTTTT. This codes for CASSLTPRAKEGKLFF.

This chain links TRBV28 with TRBJ1-2, with D perhaps matching TRBD1 (5 bases). The length of the CDR3 is 14 residues. CDR1 MDHEN and CDR2 SYDVKM come from the germline V gene. Trimming shortened V by 1 base and J by 4 bases, and 10 bases separated the two germline ends. CDR3 sequence: CASSLSRQPYGYTF. In nucleotides, the CDR3 is TGTGCCAGCAGTTTATCCCGACAGCCCTATGGCTACACCTTC.

V is TRBV28 and J is TRBJ2-3, with 9 bases identical to TRBD1. Germline V CDR1 and CDR2: MDHEN, SYDVKM. Trimming cost V 7 bases and J 1 base; bases outside gene matches: 6. The CDR3 spans 15 residues. CDR3 loop: CASTLGQGRTDTQYF. The DNA for the CDR3 is TGTGCCAGCACCTTGGGACAGGGACGCACAGATACGCAGTATTTT.

This rearrangement joins TRBV13 to TRBJ1-1; TRBD1 is a possible D gene (5 bases). In germline, CDR1 is PRHDT, CDR2 FYEKMQ (reference sequence). The V end lost 5 bases, the J end lost 1 base, and 17 bases lay between the germline ends. This CDR3 has 16 residues. The CDR3 nucleotides are TGTGCCAGCAGCCCGCCAGAAGGGGCCCCGAACACTGAAGCTTTCTTT. It translates to CASSPPEGAPNTEAFF.

This clone appeared a single time. V and J are TRBV6-6 and TRBJ1-1; D uncertain. V lost 4 bases and J lost 7, with 13 bases in between. CDR3 length: 13 amino acids. Germline CDR1 is MNHNY and CDR2 is SVGAGI (reference sequence). CDR3 protein: CASSSPLRGEAFF. The CDR3, as DNA: TGTGCCAGCAGTTCCCCTCTGCGGGGTGAAGCTTTCTTT.

CDR3 DNA sequence: TGCGCCAGCAGCATCGCTCAGGGAGGTGAAGCTTTCTTT. Protein: CASSIAQGGEAFF. The chain employs TRBV5-1 and TRBJ1-1, with D perhaps matching TRBD1 (5 bases). V lost 4 bases to trimming and J lost 7 bases, with 14 bases between them. CDR3 length equals 13 residues. The germline V gene has CDR1 SGHRS and CDR2 YFSETQ. The full variable domain, its missing parts supplied by reference TRBV5-1 and TRBJ1-1, is KAGVTQTPRYLIKTRGQQVTLSCSPISGHRSVSWYQQTPGQGLQFLFEYFSETQRNKGNFPGRFSGRQFSNSRSEMNVSTLELGDSALYLCASSIAQGGEAFFGQGTRLTVV.

This chain links TRBV5-4 with TRBJ2-2; D might be TRBD2 (7 bases). CDR3 size: 15 residues. Germline values: CDR1 SGHNT, CDR2 YYREEE (reference sequence). V shed 6 bases and J shed 2 bases, with 14 bases lying between them. CDR3 amino acids: CASTSGGQNTGELFF. The CDR3 coding sequence is TGTGCCAGCACCTCGGGGGGACAAAACACCGGGGAGCTGTTTTTT.

The chain couples TRBV19 to TRBJ2-1, with TRBD2 as a possible D gene (6 bases). Germline V gene lookup returns CDR1 LNHDA and CDR2 SQIVND (reference sequence). This CDR3 has 14 residues. Trimming shortened V by 6 bases and J by 6 bases, and 15 bases separated the two germline ends. In DNA form, the CDR3 reads TGTGCCAGTAGGAGGGAGGCCGCCGGCAATGAGCAGTTCTTC. It codes for CASRREAAGNEQFF.

The genes are TRBV28 and TRBJ1-4; D call uncertain. CDR3 length: 16 residues. Per germline, CDR1 MDHEN and CDR2 SYDVKM. V was shortened by 5 bases and J by 0 bases, with 13 bases between the two germline ends. The CDR3 nucleotides are TGTGCCAGCAGTCCCCGGCGGACTGCAACTAATGAAAAACTGTTTTTT. This translates into CASSPRRTATNEKLFF.

The rearrangement links TRBV5-6 to TRBJ2-5; 11 positions match TRBD2. Germline V gene lookup returns CDR1 SGHDT and CDR2 YYEEEE. The CDR3 length is 16 residues. Germline trimming cut 4 bases from V and 3 bases from J; bases unmatched to any gene: 8. The CDR3 nucleotides are TGTGCCAGCAGCACCAGGGGACTAGCGGAAGAAGAGACCCAGTACTTC. This gives the protein CASSTRGLAEEETQYF.

The chain recombines TRBV30 with TRBJ2-3, with 8 nucleotides matching TRBD2. Per germline, CDR1 GTSNPN and CDR2 SVGIG (reference sequence). V trimming: 0 bases; J trimming: 4 bases; junction bases outside the gene matches: 3. This CDR3 has 14 amino acids. The CDR3 is CAWSVPAGADTQYF. The DNA for the CDR3 is TGTGCCTGGAGTGTCCCAGCGGGAGCAGATACGCAGTATTTT.

The rearrangement uses TRBV27 and TRBJ2-1, with a weak D call TRBD2 (5 bases). Per the germline V gene, CDR1 is MNHEY and CDR2 is SMNVEV (reference sequence). The CDR3 contains 15 residues. V was trimmed by 7 bases and J by 1 base, leaving 14 bases between them. CDR3 sequence (DNA): TGTGCCAGCACCCCATCTCGGGGATCCTACAATGAGCAGTTCTTC. This encodes CASTPSRGSYNEQFF.

In its sample, this clone was seen a few times. The J gene is TRBJ1-1, the V gene TRBV19; a possible D gene is TRBD1 (5 bases). The length of the CDR3 is 14 residues. Germline V gene sequence: CDR1 LNHDA, CDR2 SQIVND (reference sequence). The germline V and J ends were trimmed by 9 bases and 7 bases, with 21 bases remaining between them. CDR3 residues: CASSPTAGTLEAFF. The CDR3 region has the DNA TGTGCCAGCTCACCGACCGCAGGGACTCTTGAAGCTTTCTTT.

V gene TRBV9 combines with J gene TRBJ2-1; possibly TRBD1 for D (6 bases). V was trimmed by 3 bases and J by 2 bases, leaving 12 bases between them. This CDR3 spans 15 amino acids. Germline CDR1 is SGDLS and CDR2 is YYNGEE. CDR3 sequence (DNA): TGTGCCAGCAGCGAGGGACACTTAGCCTACAATGAGCAGTTCTTC. This encodes CASSEGHLAYNEQFF.

This clone was recorded only once. This chain uses TRBV5-6 with TRBJ2-2, with D perhaps matching TRBD2 (6 bases). Trimming took 1 base from V and 2 from J, leaving 12 bases between them. This CDR3 is 16 amino acids long. Germline CDR1 reads SGHDT; CDR2 reads YYEEEE. The CDR3 here is CASSLFPSANTGELFF. CDR3 in DNA: TGTGCCAGCAGCTTGTTTCCTAGCGCAAACACCGGGGAGCTGTTTTTT. The variable domain in full, completed from reference TRBV5-6 and TRBJ2-2, reads DAGVTQSPTHLIKTRGQQVTLRCSPKSGHDTVSWYQQALGQGPQFIFQYYEEEERQRGNFPDRFSGHQFPNYSSELNVNALLLGDSALYLCASSLFPSANTGELFFGEGSRLTVL.

This sequence joins TRBV27 and TRBJ1-2; 8 bases line up with TRBD1. With V trimmed by 3 bases and J by 4 bases, 4 bases remained unmatched. Germline V gives CDR1 MNHEY, CDR2 SMNVEV (reference sequence). This CDR3 is 14 amino acids long. Here the CDR3 DNA reads TGTGCCAGCAGTTTCACCACAGGGGGCTATGGCTACACCTTC. Its protein product is CASSFTTGGYGYTF.

This clone was seen once. The V gene is TRBV28, the J gene TRBJ2-1; D is unresolved. The length of the CDR3 is 13 residues. V was shortened by 2 bases and J by 4 bases, with 6 bases between the two germline ends. CDR1 and CDR2 from the germline V gene are MDHEN and SYDVKM. The CDR3 DNA is TGTGCCAGCAGTTTACAGTCATACAATGAGCAGTTCTTC. Translated: CASSLQSYNEQFF.

This chain uses TRBV19 with TRBJ1-4; D is unclear. V lost 3 bases to trimming and J lost 8 bases, with 7 bases between them. Germline values: CDR1 LNHDA, CDR2 SQIVND (reference sequence). This CDR3 has 12 residues. CDR3 nucleotides: TGTGCCAGTAGTATCGCAGAAGAAAAACTGTTTTTT. Protein: CASSIAEEKLFF.

This clone was seen only once. This sequence joins TRBV6-1 and TRBJ1-1; 9 nucleotides agree with TRBD1. V dropped 2 bases and J dropped 5; count of bases not matched to a gene: 6. The germline CDR1 and CDR2 sequences are MNHNS and SASEGT. The CDR3 runs to 15 residues. The CDR3 loop is CASSELGQGPTEAFF. The CDR3 coding sequence is TGTGCCAGCAGTGAATTGGGACAGGGACCTACTGAAGCTTTCTTT.

J is TRBJ2-7 and V is TRBV11-1; a weak D match, TRBD2 (5 bases). Germline values: CDR1 SGHAT, CDR2 FQDESV (reference sequence). This CDR3 has 16 amino acids. Trimming cost V 1 base and J 0 bases, with 13 bases left between them. CDR3 bases: TGTGCCAGCAGCTTAGATCTCCCGGGGAGCTCCTACGAGCAGTACTTC. This gives the protein CASSLDLPGSSYEQYF. The full variable domain, in which reference TRBV11-1 and TRBJ2-7 provide the parts outside the CDR3, is EAEVAQSPRYKITEKSQAVAFWCDPISGHATLYWYRQILGQGPELLVQFQDESVVDDSQLPKDRFSAERLKGVDSTLKIQPAELGDSAMYLCASSLDLPGSSYEQYFGPGTRLTVT.

In its sample, this clone was seen once. The genes are TRBV28 and TRBJ1-5; D is possibly TRBD1 (5 bases). The V end was cut by 3 bases, the J end by 6 bases, with 12 bases between. CDR1 and CDR2 (germline): MDHEN, SYDVKM. CDR3 length: 14 amino acids. This chain's CDR3 is CASSFQGRSQPQHF. CDR3 coding DNA: TGTGCCAGCAGTTTTCAGGGTAGGAGTCAGCCCCAGCATTTT.

The chain recombines TRBV14 with TRBJ1-2; possible D gene TRBD1, 5 bases. The CDR3 totals 13 residues. V lost 5 bases, J lost 9 bases, and 16 bases lay in between. Germline V gives CDR1 SGHDN, CDR2 FVKESK. CDR3 loop: CASSGPLGRSYTF. Written as DNA, the CDR3 is TGTGCCAGCAGCGGACCTCTGGGGCGTAGCTACACCTTC.